These 18 T cell receptor beta chains were sequenced from one sample in a study of blood T cell repertoires in COVID-19. Profiled with immunoSEQ multiplex PCR; TCRdb holds only in-frame clones, not every one. The profile shows 100,000 to 150,000 clones, about 89% of them singletons. The sequenced sample was peripheral blood. All receptors come from a woman aged 60 to 75 with acute or convalescent COVID-19.

The rearrangement uses TRBV3-1 (or the pseudogene TRBV3-2) and TRBJ1-5; D remains ambiguous. CDR1 LGHDT and CDR2 YNNKEL come from the germline V gene (reference sequence). The germline V and J ends were trimmed by 5 bases and 2 bases, with 13 bases remaining between them. The CDR3 is 15 amino acids. The CDR3 DNA sequence: TGTGCCAGCAGCGCGGGTGTGATCGGCAATCAGCCCCAGCATTTT. It specifies CASSAGVIGNQPQHF.

The chain recombines TRBV7-9 with TRBJ1-2; 7 bases map to TRBD1. With V trimmed by 2 bases and J by 9 bases, 15 bases remained unmatched. This CDR3 comprises 16 residues. Germline values: CDR1 SEHNR, CDR2 FQNEAQ (reference sequence). DNA of the CDR3: TGTGCCAGCAGCTTAAGGCCCCCGACAGGGAGGCTCAGCTACACCTTC. Its translation is CASSLRPPTGRLSYTF. Looking up the rest from reference TRBV7-9 and TRBJ1-2 gives the full variable domain: DTGVSQNPRHKITKRGQNVTFRCDPISEHNRLYWYRQTLGQGPEFLTYFQNEAQLEKSRLLSDRFSAERPKGSFSTLEIQRTEQGDSAMYLCASSLRPPTGRLSYTFGSGTRLTVV.

V usage is TRBV7-3 and J usage is TRBJ1-6; TRBD1 matches 7 bases. CDR3 size: 14 residues. With V trimmed by 5 bases and J by 9 bases, 7 bases remained unmatched. Per germline, CDR1 SGHTA and CDR2 FQGTGA. This chain's CDR3 is CASSPGQPGSPLHF. CDR3 sequence (DNA): TGTGCCAGCAGCCCGGGACAGCCGGGTTCACCCCTCCACTTT. Full variable domain (missing parts from reference TRBV7-3 and TRBJ1-6): GAGVSQTPSNKVTEKGKYVELRCDPISGHTALYWYRQSLGQGPEFLIYFQGTGAADDSGLPNDRFFAVRPEGSVSTLKIQRTERGDSAVYLCASSPGQPGSPLHFGNGTRLTVT.

There are a few counts of this clone. The sample carries other DNA sequences with the same CDR3. This sequence joins TRBV15 and TRBJ1-1; D remains ambiguous. Between the trimmed V and J ends, which lost 0 bases and 1 base, there was a span of 6 bases. This CDR3 is built from 14 residues. The germline V gene encodes CDR1 LNHNV and CDR2 YYDKDF (reference sequence). CDR3 sequence (DNA): TGTGCCACCAGCAGAGATCGAGGGAACACTGAAGCTTTCTTT. Translated: CATSRDRGNTEAFF.

The rearrangement uses TRBV6-6 and TRBJ2-7, with a tentative D call TRBD2 (6 bases). The CDR3 length is 15 residues. Germline V gene sequence: CDR1 MNHNY, CDR2 SVGAGI (reference sequence). V lost 3 bases, J lost 7 bases, and 19 bases lay in between. CDR3 loop: CASSYTGTQAGEQYV. CDR3 nucleotides: TGTGCCAGCAGTTATACGGGGACTCAAGCGGGTGAGCAGTACGTC.

CDR3 sequence reads: CASRRLVSHEQYV. Here the CDR3 DNA reads TGTGCCAGCAGACGACTAGTCTCCCACGAGCAGTACGTC. V and J are TRBV7-9 and TRBJ2-7, with D possibly matching TRBD2 (6 bases). The CDR3 is 13 residues long. Germline values: CDR1 SEHNR, CDR2 FQNEAQ (reference sequence).

This clone was counted a single time. The CDR3 coding sequence is TGTGCCAGCAGAACAGGGAGAGGGGATGAAAAACTGTTTTTT. Translating gives CASRTGRGDEKLFF. The chain uses TRBV6-6 and TRBJ1-4, with a weak D call TRBD1 (6 bases). The CDR3 has 14 amino acids. Germline V gene data show CDR1 as MNHNY and CDR2 as SVGAGI (reference sequence). V was trimmed by 6 bases and J by 6 bases, leaving 14 bases between them.

The CDR3 sequence: CASSAVDGTWKKLFF. CDR3 sequence (DNA): TGTGCCAGCAGTGCTGTGGACGGGACTTGGAAAAAACTGTTTTTT. The chain is built from TRBV2 and TRBJ1-4; tentatively, D is TRBD1 (5 bases). The CDR3 is 15 residues long. The germline V gene encodes CDR1 SNHLY and CDR2 FYNNEI. V was shortened by 4 bases and J by 9 bases, with 18 bases between the two germline ends.

The CDR3 spells CAWSPGLSYEQYV. The CDR3 DNA is TGTGCCTGGAGTCCCGGACTGAGCTACGAGCAGTACGTC. This chain connects TRBV30 to TRBJ2-7; a possible D gene is TRBD2 (5 bases). This CDR3 spans 13 amino acids. Per germline, CDR1 GTSNPN and CDR2 SVGIG (reference sequence). The V and J ends lost 2 bases and 3 bases respectively, with 11 bases between them.

The V call is TRBV7-3, the J call TRBJ2-1; D ambiguous. The CDR3 has 16 amino acids. The V and J ends lost 5 bases and 4 bases respectively, with 18 bases between them. In germline, CDR1 is SGHTA, CDR2 FQGTGA. In nucleotides, the CDR3 is TGTGCCAGCAGCCCTCAGTGGGTGCCCGGGTACAATGAGCAGTTCTTC. It encodes CASSPQWVPGYNEQFF.

V is TRBV6-5 and J is TRBJ1-6; D gene uncertain. Germline CDR1 and CDR2: MNHEY and SVGAGI. The CDR3 extends over 11 amino acids. V lost 7 bases and J lost 10, with 8 bases in between. The CDR3 nucleotides are TGTGCCAGCATGACTCACTCACCCCTCCACTTT. This gives the protein CASMTHSPLHF.

Comments on this clone: A read error may account for a junction end that differs from germline. Here the CDR3 DNA reads TGCAGTGCTAGTAGGGACAATAACTACGGCTACACCTTC. This translates into CSASRDNNYGYTF. V gene TRBV20-1 combines with J gene TRBJ1-2; D perhaps matches TRBD1 (6 bases). The germline V gene encodes CDR1 DFQATT and CDR2 SNEGSKA (reference sequence). The CDR3 sequence is 13 residues long.

The chain joins TRBV15 to TRBJ1-2, with a tentative D call TRBD1 (5 bases). CDR3 length: 13 residues. The germline V and J ends were trimmed by 5 bases and 3 bases, with 10 bases remaining between them. Germline V gene lookup returns CDR1 LNHNV and CDR2 YYDKDF (reference sequence). Here the CDR3 reads CATSPDKHYGYTF. In DNA, the CDR3 is TGTGCCACCAGCCCGGACAAGCACTATGGCTACACCTTC.

This chain uses TRBV7-2 with TRBJ1-5; D unclear. CDR3 length: 17 residues. V lost 5 bases and J lost 4, with 21 bases in between. In germline, CDR1 is SGHTA, CDR2 FQGNSA. CDR3 DNA: TGTGCCAGCAGCGCGCAGGTTCACACCCTCGCGAATCAGCCCCAGCATTTT. This translates into CASSAQVHTLANQPQHF.

This sequence joins TRBV28 and TRBJ1-2; weak D call: TRBD1 (6 bases). The CDR3 consists of 13 residues. The V and J ends lost 3 bases and 4 bases respectively, with 9 bases between them. Germline V gene data show CDR1 as MDHEN and CDR2 as SYDVKM. Here the CDR3 DNA reads TGTGCCAGCAGTTTGATAGGGGGCTATGGCTACACCTTC. Residues: CASSLIGGYGYTF.

Only one count was recorded for this clone. The chain couples TRBV6-5 to TRBJ1-1; TRBD1 might be the D (5 bases). V was shortened by 7 bases and J by 6 bases, with 9 bases between the two germline ends. The CDR3 is made up of 11 amino acids. Germline V gene sequence: CDR1 MNHEY, CDR2 SVGAGI. The CDR3 DNA is TGTGCCAGCACCTGGGGGGCTGAAGCTTTCTTT. This translates into CASTWGAEAFF.

As for this clone: At the DNA level, this CDR3 is encoded by other sequences in the same sample as well. The rearrangement links TRBV25-1 to TRBJ1-2; weak D call: TRBD1 (5 bases). The CDR3 is 11 residues long. V lost 4 bases and J lost 7, with 7 bases in between. Germline-derived CDR1 and CDR2 are MGHDK and SYGVNS. CDR3 in DNA: TGTGCCAGCAGTGCAGGGATTGGCTACACCTTC. Residues: CASSAGIGYTF.

The chain links TRBV11-2 to TRBJ1-4; D is perhaps TRBD1 (5 bases). Germline CDR1 is SGHAT and CDR2 is FQNNGV. The CDR3 totals 13 residues. Trimming pared 5 bases from V and 7 bases from J, leaving 11 bases between. The CDR3 DNA reads TGTGCCAGCAGCCCAGGGATTTCTGAAAAACTGTTTTTT. Translating it yields CASSPGISEKLFF.